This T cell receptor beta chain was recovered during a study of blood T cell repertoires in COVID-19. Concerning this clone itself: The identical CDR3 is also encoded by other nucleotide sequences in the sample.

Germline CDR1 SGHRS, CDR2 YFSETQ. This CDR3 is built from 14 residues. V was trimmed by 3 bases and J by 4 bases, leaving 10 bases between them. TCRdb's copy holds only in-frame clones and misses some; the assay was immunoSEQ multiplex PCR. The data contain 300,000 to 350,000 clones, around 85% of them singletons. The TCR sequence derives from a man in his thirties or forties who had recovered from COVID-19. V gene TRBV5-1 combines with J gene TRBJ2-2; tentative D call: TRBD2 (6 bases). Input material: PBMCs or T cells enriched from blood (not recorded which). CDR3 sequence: CASSSGTVTGELFF. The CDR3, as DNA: TGCGCCAGCAGCTCCGGGACTGTCACCGGGGAGCTGTTTTTT.